The rows below give T cell receptor beta chains drawn from one sample of a study of blood T cell repertoires in COVID-19. The repertoire was sequenced with immunoSEQ multiplex PCR; TCRdb's copy has only in-frame clones and lacks some. Here the sample spans fewer than 500,000 clones, roughly 90% being singletons. Sequenced sample: PBMCs or T cells enriched from blood (not recorded which). The receptors shown here come from a woman aged 25 to 39 with acute COVID-19. The CDR3 runs from the conserved cysteine through the conserved F or W. The D gene is left open where the match is weak. Rows give clone size only sometimes, using once, few, many, or a class for an expanded clone.

TRBV27	-	TRBJ2-7	TRBD1	TGTGCCAGCAGTGCGAGACAGGGCGACGCCTACGAGCAGTACTTC	CASSARQGDAYEQYF
TRBV6-5	-	TRBJ2-7	-	TGTGCCAGCAGTCCCCGCAGGGGCGGCACCTACGAGCAGTACTTC	CASSPRRGGTYEQYF
TRBV9	once	TRBJ2-2	TRBD1	TGTGCCAGCAGCCTGTGGGACAGGGGCACCGGGGAGCTGTTTTTT	CASSLWDRGTGELFF
TRBV9	-	TRBJ2-1	TRBD2	TGTGCCAGCAGCGCTGAACGGGGGGGTCCCCGGGAGCAGTTCTTC	CASSAERGGPREQFF
TRBV4-1	-	TRBJ1-5	TRBD1	TGCGCCAGCAGCCAAGCCCTCGGACAGGGGGCAAGTCAGCCCCAGCATTTT	CASSQALGQGASQPQHF
TRBV6-5	-	TRBJ2-3	TRBD1	TGTGCCAGCAGTCAGGGACAGGGAGCCACAGATACGCAGTATTTT	CASSQGQGATDTQYF
TRBV10-3	-	TRBJ2-7	TRBD2	TGTGCCATCAGTGTTGCGAGCGGGGGTCCCAGCTCCTACGAGCAGTACTTC	CAISVASGGPSSYEQYF
TRBV2	-	TRBJ2-3	-	TGTGCCAGCAGTGAAGACAGGGTCACAGATACGCAGTATTTT	CASSEDRVTDTQYF
TRBV7-2	-	TRBJ2-3	-	TGTGCCAGCAGCTCCACCCCGGGCGGGCGTCCTAGCACAGATACGCAGTATTTT	CASSSTPGGRPSTDTQYF
TRBV7-2	-	TRBJ1-6	-	TGTGCCAGCAGCATCGATCCAGGGAATTCACCCCTCCACTTT	CASSIDPGNSPLHF
TRBV4-3	-	TRBJ2-5	-	TGCGCCAGCAGCCAATCCGGAACGGGGGAGACCCAGTACTTC	CASSQSGTGETQYF
TRBV6-4	-	TRBJ1-2	-	TGTGCCAGCAGTGAATGGGTGTACGGCGGGTATGGCTACACCTTC	CASSEWVYGGYGYTF
TRBV5-1	-	TRBJ2-3	TRBD2	TGCGCCAGCCAACGGGCTAGCGGGGGGGATACGCAGTATTTT	CASQRASGGDTQYF
TRBV24-1	-	TRBJ2-7	-	TGTGCCACCAGTGACGTTTCTACTCCCTACGAGCAGTACTTC	CATSDVSTPYEQYF
TRBV11-2	-	TRBJ2-3	-	TGTGCCAGCAGCTTAGGGGACATACGAACCGGCCACCGAGATACGCAGTATTTT	CASSLGDIRTGHRDTQYF
TRBV19	once	TRBJ1-2	-	TGTGCCAGTAGTTCCTACTATGGCTACACCTTC	CASSSYYGYTF
TRBV10-3	-	TRBJ1-1	TRBD1	TGTGCCATCAGTGACTCCACAGGGGGAGCTTTCTTT	CAISDSTGGAFF
TRBV7-3	-	TRBJ1-6	TRBD1	TGTGCCAGCGGTGAAACAGGGGTAGAGCGTAATTCACCCCTCCACTTT	CASGETGVERNSPLHF
TRBV5-1	-	TRBJ1-2	TRBD1	TGCGCCAGCAGCTTGGCCACCGGGACAGGGGAGGATGGCTACACCTTC	CASSLATGTGEDGYTF
TRBV7-3	-	TRBJ1-1	-	TGTGCCAGCAGCTTATCAACTCGGGGGAACACTGAAGCTTTCTTT	CASSLSTRGNTEAFF
TRBV5-8	-	TRBJ2-7	-	TGTGCCAGCACCCCGCGATTGTTGCACTTC	CASTPRLLHF
TRBV9	-	TRBJ2-2	TRBD1	TGTGCCAGCAGGGCAGGGGGCCTTACCGGGGAGCTGTTTTTT	CASRAGGLTGELFF
TRBV29-1	-	TRBJ2-4	TRBD2	TGCAGCGTCCGAGGGAGCGGGGGAAACATTCAGTACTTC	CSVRGSGGNIQYF
TRBV30	-	TRBJ2-7	-	TGTGCCTGGAGCCCCCTCGTCGGGGTTAACTACGAGCAGTACTTC	CAWSPLVGVNYEQYF
TRBV10-3	-	TRBJ2-3	TRBD2	TGTGCCATCAGTGAGACTAGCGGCACAGATACGCAGTATTTT	CAISETSGTDTQYF
TRBV27	-	TRBJ1-5	TRBD1	TGTGCCAGCAGTTTAAGATTCTCCGGGACAGGGGAATATAGCAATCAGCCCCAGCATTTT	CASSLRFSGTGEYSNQPQHF